Listed below are T cell receptor beta chains from one sample, sequenced in a study of blood T cell repertoires in COVID-19. Assay: immunoSEQ multiplex PCR; the TCRdb copy retains only in-frame clones and omits some. The repertoire holds approximately 200,000 clones, 88% seen once, with 4% to 5% in the top ten. Sequencing was done on a sample of peripheral blood. The receptor set was obtained from a woman aged 30 to 39 with acute or convalescent COVID-19. Each CDR3 is given with its conserved first and last residue. The D gene is left open where the match is weak. A row's size may be missing; if present it is once, few, many or a size class.

D gene,J gene,clone size,V gene,CDR3 protein,CDR3 DNA
-,TRBJ1-2,-,TRBV11-2,CASSLILTTGGGYTF,TGTGCCAGCAGCTTAATTCTCACCACCGGGGGGGGCTACACCTTC
TRBD1,TRBJ1-4,few,TRBV7-9,CASSLKGQGGEKLFF,TGTGCCAGCAGCTTAAAGGGACAGGGAGGTGAAAAACTGTTTTTT
-,TRBJ1-1,-,TRBV7-9,CASSPASRYEAFF,TGTGCCAGCAGCCCTGCGAGCCGGTATGAAGCTTTCTTT
TRBD1,TRBJ1-5,-,TRBV4-1,CASSQEGTGSSNQPQHF,TGCGCCAGCAGCCAAGAGGGGACAGGGAGTAGCAATCAGCCCCAGCATTTT
-,TRBJ2-3,-,TRBV3-1/TRBV3-2,CASSQGLTWYF,TGTGCCAGCAGCCAAGGGCTCACCTGGTATTTT
-,TRBJ2-2,-,TRBV7-9,CASTTNTGELFF,TGTGCCAGCACAACAAACACCGGGGAGCTGTTTTTT
-,TRBJ1-2,-,TRBV30,CAWSRGHGYTF,TGTGCCTGGAGCCGTGGGCATGGCTACACCTTC
-,TRBJ1-1,-,TRBV6-6,CASSHSGGRVVRAFF,TGTGCCAGCAGTCATTCGGGGGGACGGGTTGTGAGGGCTTTCTTT
TRBD1,TRBJ2-4,-,TRBV28,CASSFDVRGRYIQYF,TGTGCCAGCAGTTTCGACGTCAGGGGGCGGTACATTCAGTACTTC
-,TRBJ2-5,once,TRBV28,CASRQKPYQETQYF,TGTGCCAGCAGACAGAAACCGTACCAAGAGACCCAGTACTTC
-,TRBJ1-4,many,TRBV30,CAGKIGSSQKLFF,TGTGCCGGCAAGATCGGGTCTTCCCAGAAACTGTTTTTT
TRBD2,TRBJ2-3,-,TRBV28,CASSQLAGGPTDTQYF,TGTGCCAGCAGTCAGCTAGCGGGAGGGCCTACAGATACGCAGTATTTT
TRBD1,TRBJ1-2,few,TRBV28,CASRPSRDRVLGGVFGYTF,TGTGCCAGCAGACCGAGCCGGGACAGGGTATTGGGGGGGGTTTTTGGCTACACCTTC
-,TRBJ2-7,-,TRBV2,CASSLSGSRYEQYF,TGTGCCAGCAGCCTCAGCGGGTCTAGGTACGAGCAGTACTTC
TRBD2,TRBJ2-7,once,TRBV28,CASRRGGGGPQQYF,TGTGCCAGCAGGCGGGGTGGGGGAGGGCCCCAGCAGTACTTC
TRBD1,TRBJ2-2,-,TRBV6-6,CASSPDVYRDRGTKNTGELFF,TGTGCCAGCAGTCCAGACGTTTACAGGGACAGGGGGACGAAGAACACCGGGGAGCTGTTTTTT
-,TRBJ2-1,-,TRBV11-3,CASSLVLGEQFF,TGTGCCAGCAGCTTAGTCTTGGGCGAGCAGTTCTTC
-,TRBJ2-6,-,TRBV7-2,CASRGRIGANVLTF,TGTGCCAGCAGGGGGCGCATCGGGGCCAACGTCCTGACTTTC
-,TRBJ1-5,-,TRBV27,CASSPAGVVYSNQPQHF,TGTGCCAGCAGTCCCGCAGGCGTGGTCTATAGCAATCAGCCCCAGCATTTT
TRBD1,TRBJ1-4,-,TRBV7-9,CASSTQTGNEKLFF,TGTGCCAGCAGCACCCAGACAGGGAATGAAAAACTGTTTTTT
TRBD2,TRBJ2-1,-,TRBV9,CASSAPGLAGSEQFF,TGTGCCAGCAGCGCCCCGGGACTAGCGGGCTCTGAGCAGTTCTTC
TRBD1,TRBJ1-1,-,TRBV19,CASSIEDRGQAFF,TGTGCCAGTAGTATAGAAGACAGGGGGCAGGCTTTCTTT
TRBD2,TRBJ2-3,-,TRBV2,CASSGGGGRAFTDTQYF,TGTGCCAGCAGTGGGGGAGGCGGGAGGGCCTTCACAGATACGCAGTATTTT
TRBD1,TRBJ1-4,-,TRBV19,CASSDLPGQANEKLFF,TGTGCCAGTAGTGATCTCCCGGGACAGGCTAATGAAAAACTGTTTTTT
TRBD2,TRBJ2-5,-,TRBV24-1,CATSIAGGETQYF,TGTGCCACCTCAATTGCGGGAGGGGAGACCCAGTACTTC
TRBD1,TRBJ2-5,-,TRBV3-1/TRBV3-2,CASKLRKRDRGEETQYF,TGTGCCAGCAAGCTCCGAAAAAGAGACAGGGGAGAAGAGACCCAGTACTTC
-,TRBJ1-4,-,TRBV3-1/TRBV3-2,CASSHESGREKLFF,TGTGCCAGCAGCCATGAATCAGGTCGAGAAAAACTGTTTTTT
-,TRBJ2-7,few,TRBV5-6,CASSLGGREQYF,TGTGCCAGCAGCTTGGGGGGGCGCGAGCAGTACTTC